The 2 T cell receptor beta chains below all came from one sample that was sequenced in a study of blood T cell repertoires in COVID-19. TCRdb's table, derived via immunoSEQ multiplex PCR, lists solely in-frame clones and lacks some. The table records 390,000 or so clones, approximately 92% of them present only once. The source material was PBMCs or T cells enriched from blood (not recorded which). These receptors were taken from a man between 18 and 29 years old who had recovered from COVID-19.

The J gene is TRBJ1-1, the V gene TRBV11-2; D is unclear. This CDR3 comprises 16 residues. Per germline, CDR1 SGHAT and CDR2 FQNNGV. Trimming removed 6 bases at V and 5 bases at J, with 22 bases between. CDR3 in amino acids: CASSPIVDPLGTEAFF. DNA for the CDR3: TGTGCCAGCAGTCCAATCGTTGACCCACTCGGGACTGAAGCTTTCTTT.

V usage is TRBV5-1 and J usage is TRBJ1-4; possible D gene TRBD1, 5 bases. This CDR3 comprises 17 residues. CDR1 and CDR2 from the germline V gene are SGHRS and YFSETQ. Trimming removed 2 bases from V and 0 bases from J, with 14 bases in between. The CDR3 protein is CASSFHGGESTNEKLFF. DNA for the CDR3: TGCGCCAGCAGCTTCCACGGGGGAGAATCAACTAATGAAAAACTGTTTTTT.